This is a list of T cell receptor beta chains from one sample in a study of T cell repertoires in cytomegalovirus infection. TCRdb re-derived calls from the reads in MiXCR, one entry per CDR3 protein. This table has 200,000 or so distinct CDR3 sequences, under 25% appearing once. Sequencing was carried out using PBMCs. These receptor sequences come from a human donor in good health (CMV status not recorded). Some clones in this sample may be carry-over from other donors' samples. Both conserved end residues are part of each CDR3. The D gene is left open where the match is weak. Not every row has a clone size; where given, it reads once, few, many or a size class.

d_gene,j_gene,abundance,v_gene,CDR3aa,CDR3nt
TRBD1,TRBJ2-1,few,TRBV5-6,CASSWWDRTNEQFF,TGTGCCAGCAGCTGGTGGGACAGAACCAATGAGCAGTTCTTC
-,TRBJ1-1,few,TRBV5-4,CASSLDNTEAFF,TGTGCCAGCAGCTTGGATAACACTGAAGCTTTCTTT
TRBD1,TRBJ2-7,-,TRBV6-2/TRBV6-3,CASSYESHQERPRGYEQYF,TGTGCCAGCAGTTACGAATCCCATCAGGAGCGGCCCAGGGGGTACGAGCAGTACTTC
TRBD2,TRBJ2-5,many,TRBV7-2,CASSLRRRGLAGGIQETQYF,TGTGCCAGCAGCTTAAGGCGGCGGGGGCTAGCGGGAGGGATACAAGAGACCCAGTACTTC
TRBD1,TRBJ1-1,-,TRBV19,CASSLDRGYGEAFF,TGTGCCAGTAGTTTGGACAGGGGTTATGGTGAAGCTTTCTTT
TRBD1,TRBJ2-6,many,TRBV27,CASGTGGLSGANVLTF,TGTGCCAGCGGGACAGGGGGTCTCTCTGGGGCCAACGTCCTGACTTTC
TRBD1,TRBJ1-1,many,TRBV7-2,CASSLTLRGPETEAFF,TGTGCCAGCAGCTTAACGCTTAGGGGGCCTGAGACGGAAGCTTTCTTT
TRBD1,TRBJ2-3,-,TRBV7-6,CAPNPGQGADTQYF,TGTGCCCCCAACCCGGGACAGGGAGCTGATACGCAGTATTTT
-,TRBJ2-7,-,TRBV4-1,CASSHTEAHEQYF,TGCGCCAGCAGCCATACGGAAGCACACGAGCAGTACTTC
-,TRBJ2-5,-,TRBV28,CASSLSTIRARETQCF,TGTGCCAGCAGTTTATCCACAATCAGGGCCAGGGAGACCCAGTGCTTC
TRBD2,TRBJ2-1,-,TRBV12-3/TRBV12-4,CASSLSGGYYNEQFF,TGTGCCAGCAGTCTTAGCGGGGGCTACTACAATGAGCAGTTCTTC
-,TRBJ2-6,few,TRBV9,CASSKGPGANVLTF,TGTGCCAGCTCTAAAGGGCCTGGGGCCAACGTCCTGACTTTC
TRBD1,TRBJ1-6,many,TRBV7-9,CASTTGQGISISPLHF,TGTGCCAGCACCACTGGACAGGGGATCTCCATCTCACCCCTCCACTTT
-,TRBJ1-5,-,TRBV19,CASSIAGQRSNQPQPF,TGTGCCAGTAGTATCGCAGGACAGCGTAGCAATCAGCCCCAGCCTTTT
-,TRBJ1-2,few,TRBV30,CAWSRDRPYGYTF,TGTGCCTGGAGTCGAGACAGGCCCTATGGCTACACCTTC
-,TRBJ1-5,few,TRBV28,CASSQSTQPQHF,TGTGCCAGCAGTCAAAGTACGCAGCCCCAGCATTTT
-,TRBJ2-1,many,TRBV7-2,CASSPYRDGLLFF,TGTGCCAGCAGCCCGTACAGGGACGGTCTGTTGTTCTTC
-,TRBJ2-1,-,TRBV6-5,CASSYSSSNRATNEQFF,TGTGCCAGCAGTTACTCGTCGAGTAACAGGGCCACTAATGAGCAGTTCTTC
-,TRBJ1-3,few,TRBV19,CASDTNSGNTIYF,TGTGCCAGCGACACCAACTCTGGAAACACCATATATTTT
-,TRBJ1-1,-,TRBV7-9,CASSFPREDTEAFF,TGTGCCAGCAGCTTCCCCAGGGAGGACACTGAAGCTTTCTTT
-,TRBJ1-1,once,TRBV6-2/TRBV6-3,CASRFSGSTEAFF,TGTGCCAGCAGGTTCTCGGGCAGCACTGAAGCTTTCTTT
TRBD1,TRBJ1-1,-,TRBV11-2,CASTTIQGRNTEAFF,TGTGCCAGCACTACGATACAGGGGCGGAACACTGAAGCTTTCTTT
-,TRBJ2-3,-,TRBV19,CASSSQQVTDTQYF,TGTGCCAGTAGTAGTCAACAGGTCACAGATACGCAGTATTTT
TRBD1,TRBJ2-3,-,TRBV7-9,CASSFDRVDTKYF,TGTGCCAGCAGCTTCGACAGGGTGGATACGAAGTATTTT
-,TRBJ1-1,many,TRBV6-5,CASSYSRVGTEAFF,TGTGCCAGCAGTTACTCAAGGGTTGGCACTGAAGCTTTCTTT
TRBD2,TRBJ2-3,-,TRBV7-3,CASSIAGARTDTQYF,TGTGCCAGCAGCATAGCGGGGGCCCGCACAGATACGCAGTATTTT
-,TRBJ2-1,many,TRBV7-2,CASSLASGVPEQFF,TGTGCCAGCAGCTTAGCGTCTGGAGTTCCTGAGCAGTTCTTC
-,TRBJ1-1,many,TRBV28,CASSSWGNTEAFF,TGTGCCAGCAGTTCCTGGGGGAACACTGAAGCTTTCTTT
TRBD1,TRBJ2-3,many,TRBV7-7,CASSRDRGDTQYF,TGTGCTAGCAGCAGGGACAGGGGAGATACGCAGTATTTT
TRBD2,TRBJ2-1,-,TRBV19,CASSIIALAGGPSYNEQFF,TGTGCCAGTAGTATTATCGCACTAGCGGGAGGGCCGTCCTACAATGAGCAGTTCTTC
-,TRBJ2-3,many,TRBV7-3,CASSPSGGTTDTQYF,TGTGCCAGCAGCCCCTCCGGAGGGACCACAGATACGCAGTATTTT
-,TRBJ1-1,many,TRBV7-6,CASSPDTLYTEAFF,TGTGCCAGCAGCCCTGACACGCTCTACACTGAAGCTTTCTTT
-,TRBJ1-2,-,TRBV24-1,CATSDYRDVYGYTF,TGTGCCACCAGTGATTACAGGGATGTCTATGGCTACACCTTC
TRBD2,TRBJ2-1,-,TRBV20-1,CSAKTGGGSYNEQFF,TGCAGTGCTAAAACGGGGGGTGGCTCCTACAATGAGCAGTTCTTC
TRBD1,TRBJ2-7,many,TRBV7-8,CASSFPGTGVYEQYF,TGTGCCAGCAGCTTCCCAGGGACAGGGGTCTACGAGCAGTACTTC
TRBD1,TRBJ2-7,many,TRBV7-2,CASSHRGRGGRNSEQYF,TGTGCCAGCAGCCACAGGGGGCGAGGCGGGAGAAATAGCGAGCAGTACTTC
-,TRBJ1-1,-,TRBV28,CASSFPGNTSFF,TGTGCCAGCAGTTTCCCAGGGAATACATCTTTCTTT
-,TRBJ1-6,-,TRBV13,CASSSEPRADNSPLHF,TGTGCCAGCAGCTCGGAGCCGAGGGCAGATAATTCACCCCTCCACTTT
-,TRBJ2-7,few,TRBV14,CASSQFSTRSYEQYF,TGTGCCAGCAGCCAGTTTTCTACCCGGTCCTACGAGCAGTACTTC
-,TRBJ2-7,few,TRBV5-1,CASRGATHYEQYF,TGCGCCAGCAGAGGGGCAACCCACTACGAGCAGTACTTC
-,TRBJ2-5,-,TRBV5-1,CASSPGATRETQYF,TGCGCCAGCAGCCCCGGGGCCACCCGGGAGACCCAGTACTTC
TRBD1,TRBJ1-1,many,TRBV4-1,CASSLGTGLMDTEAFF,TGCGCCAGCAGCCTAGGGACAGGGTTAATGGACACTGAAGCTTTCTTT
TRBD2,TRBJ2-5,few,TRBV5-4,CASSIWTSWETQYF,TGTGCCAGCAGCATTTGGACTAGTTGGGAGACCCAGTACTTC
TRBD1,TRBJ2-3,few,TRBV5-1,CASSTDRGPTDTQYF,TGCGCCAGCAGTACGGACAGGGGGCCTACAGATACGCAGTATTTT